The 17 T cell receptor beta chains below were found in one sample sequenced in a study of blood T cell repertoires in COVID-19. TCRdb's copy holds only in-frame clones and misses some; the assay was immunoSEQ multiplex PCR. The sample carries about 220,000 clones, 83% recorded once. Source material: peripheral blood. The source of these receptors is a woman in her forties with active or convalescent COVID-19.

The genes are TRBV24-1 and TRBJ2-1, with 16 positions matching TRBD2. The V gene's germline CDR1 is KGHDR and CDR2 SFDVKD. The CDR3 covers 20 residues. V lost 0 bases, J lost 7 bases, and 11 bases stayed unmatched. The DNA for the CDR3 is TGTGCCACCAGTGATTTGGGGGGACTAGCGGGAGGGCCAGGTTTGAATGAGCAGTTCTTC. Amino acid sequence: CATSDLGGLAGGPGLNEQFF.

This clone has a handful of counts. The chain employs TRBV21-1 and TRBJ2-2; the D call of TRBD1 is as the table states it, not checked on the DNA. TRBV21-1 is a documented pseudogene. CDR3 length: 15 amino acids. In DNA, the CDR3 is TGTGCCAGCAGCAAATTAGTAGGGGACACCGGGGAGCTGTTTTTT. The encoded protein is CASSKLVGDTGELFF.

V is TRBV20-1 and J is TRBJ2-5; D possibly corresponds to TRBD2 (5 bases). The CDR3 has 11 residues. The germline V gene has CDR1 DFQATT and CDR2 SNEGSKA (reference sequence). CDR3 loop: CGLRGQETQYF. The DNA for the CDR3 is TGCGGACTCCGAGGGCAAGAGACCCAGTACTTC.

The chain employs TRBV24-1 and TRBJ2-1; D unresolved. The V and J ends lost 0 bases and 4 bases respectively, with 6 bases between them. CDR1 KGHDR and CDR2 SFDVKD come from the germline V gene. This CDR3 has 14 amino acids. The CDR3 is CATSDLRGYNEQFF. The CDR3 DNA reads TGTGCCACCAGTGATTTGCGAGGATACAATGAGCAGTTCTTC.

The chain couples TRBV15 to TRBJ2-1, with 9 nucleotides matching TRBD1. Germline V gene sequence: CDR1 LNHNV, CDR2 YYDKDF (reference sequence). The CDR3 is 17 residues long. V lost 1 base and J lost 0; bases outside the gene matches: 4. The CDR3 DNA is TGTGCCACCAGCAGAGTCACGGGACAGGGCTCCTACAATGAGCAGTTCTTC. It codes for CATSRVTGQGSYNEQFF.

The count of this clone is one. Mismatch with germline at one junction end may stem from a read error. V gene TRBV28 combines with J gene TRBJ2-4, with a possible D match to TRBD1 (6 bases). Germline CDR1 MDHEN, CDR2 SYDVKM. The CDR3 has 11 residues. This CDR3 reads CASSLSEDRFF. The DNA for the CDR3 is TGTGCCAGCAGTTTATCCGAAGACAGGTTTTTC.

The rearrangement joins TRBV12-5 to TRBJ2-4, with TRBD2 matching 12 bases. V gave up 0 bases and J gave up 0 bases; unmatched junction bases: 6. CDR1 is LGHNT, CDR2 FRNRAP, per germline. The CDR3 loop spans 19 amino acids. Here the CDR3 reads CASGLVRGTSGLAKNIQYF. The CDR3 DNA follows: TGTGCTAGTGGTTTGGTACGAGGGACTAGCGGGCTAGCCAAAAACATTCAGTACTTC.

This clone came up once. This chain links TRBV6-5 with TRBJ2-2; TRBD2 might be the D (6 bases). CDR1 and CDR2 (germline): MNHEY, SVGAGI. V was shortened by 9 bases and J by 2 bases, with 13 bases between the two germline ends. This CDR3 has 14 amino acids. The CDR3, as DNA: TGTGCCAGTAAGCGGGCCACTAACACCGGGGAGCTGTTTTTT. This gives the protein CASKRATNTGELFF.

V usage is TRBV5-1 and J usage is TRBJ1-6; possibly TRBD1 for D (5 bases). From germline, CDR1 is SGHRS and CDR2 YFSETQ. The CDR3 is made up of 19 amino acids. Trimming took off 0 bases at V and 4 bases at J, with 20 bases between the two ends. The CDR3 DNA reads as TGCGCCAGCAGCTTGGATCTCCCGTTTCCGGGGGGGTATAATTCACCCCTCCACTTT. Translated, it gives CASSLDLPFPGGYNSPLHF.

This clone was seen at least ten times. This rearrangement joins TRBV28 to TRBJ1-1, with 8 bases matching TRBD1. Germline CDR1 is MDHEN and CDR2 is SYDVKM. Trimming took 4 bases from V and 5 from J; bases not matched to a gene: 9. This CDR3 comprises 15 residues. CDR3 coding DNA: TGTGCCAGCAGTTCGACAGGGGTTGGGGTGACTGAAGCTTTCTTT. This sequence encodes CASSSTGVGVTEAFF.

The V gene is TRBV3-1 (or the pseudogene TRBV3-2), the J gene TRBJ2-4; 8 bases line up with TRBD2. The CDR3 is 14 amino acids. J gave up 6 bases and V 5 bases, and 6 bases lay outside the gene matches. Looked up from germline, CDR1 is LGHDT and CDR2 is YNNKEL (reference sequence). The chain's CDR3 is CASSYGGAGNIQYF. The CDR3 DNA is TGTGCCAGCAGCTACGGGGGGGCGGGAAACATTCAGTACTTC.

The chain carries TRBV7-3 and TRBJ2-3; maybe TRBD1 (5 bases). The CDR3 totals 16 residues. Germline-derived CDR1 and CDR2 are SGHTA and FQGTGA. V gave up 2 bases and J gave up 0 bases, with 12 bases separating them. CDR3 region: CASSLDGAVSTDTQYF. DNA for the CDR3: TGTGCCAGCAGCTTAGATGGGGCCGTGAGCACAGATACGCAGTATTTT.

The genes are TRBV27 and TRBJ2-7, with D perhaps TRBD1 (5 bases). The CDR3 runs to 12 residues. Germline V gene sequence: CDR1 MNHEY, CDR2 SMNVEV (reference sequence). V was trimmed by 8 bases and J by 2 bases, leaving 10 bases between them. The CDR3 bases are TGTGCCAGCGGAACAGGCACCTACGAGCAGTACTTC. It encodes CASGTGTYEQYF.

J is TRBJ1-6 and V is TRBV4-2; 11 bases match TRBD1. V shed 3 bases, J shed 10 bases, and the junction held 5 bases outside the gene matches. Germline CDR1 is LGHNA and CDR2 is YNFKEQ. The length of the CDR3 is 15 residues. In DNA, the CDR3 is TGTGCCAGCAGCCAGGGGGGACAGGGGGACTCACCCCTCCACTTT. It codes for CASSQGGQGDSPLHF.

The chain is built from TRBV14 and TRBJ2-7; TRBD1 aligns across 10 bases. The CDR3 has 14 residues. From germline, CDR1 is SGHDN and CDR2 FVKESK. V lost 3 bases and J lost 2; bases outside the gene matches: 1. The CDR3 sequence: CASSQGQGPYEQYF. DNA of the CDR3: TGTGCCAGCAGCCAGGGACAGGGGCCCTACGAGCAGTACTTC.

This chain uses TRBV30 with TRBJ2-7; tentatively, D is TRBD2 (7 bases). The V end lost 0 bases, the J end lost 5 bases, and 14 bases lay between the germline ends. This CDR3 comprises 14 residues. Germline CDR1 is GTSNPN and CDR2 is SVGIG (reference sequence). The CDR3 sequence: CAWSVRGGGHEQYF. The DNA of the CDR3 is TGTGCCTGGAGTGTAAGGGGAGGGGGACACGAGCAGTACTTC.

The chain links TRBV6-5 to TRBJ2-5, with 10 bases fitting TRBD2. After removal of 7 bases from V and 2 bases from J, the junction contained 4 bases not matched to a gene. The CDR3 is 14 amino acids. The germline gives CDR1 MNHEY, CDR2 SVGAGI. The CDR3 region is CASTLTSGQETQYF. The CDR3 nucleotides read TGTGCCAGCACCCTGACTAGCGGGCAAGAGACCCAGTACTTC.